This T cell receptor beta chain was sequenced for a study of identifying expanded T cells in peripheral blood. Findings and limits, study-wide: Variance in clone template counts between roughly two-week samples significantly increased with total template count across all healthy donors. Over about two and four weeks, about 15 and 19 clones changed, versus approximately 1.1 between replicates.

With 4 bases clipped from V and 3 bases from J, the junction kept 4 bases outside the gene matches. This CDR3 contains 14 residues. Germline assignment: CDR1 SGHVS and CDR2 FQNEAQ. A word on this clone: Its antigen is still unknown.

Only in-frame clones appear in the TCRdb table, and some are missing; sequencing was by immunoSEQ multiplex PCR. The table records about 85,000 clones, approximately 91% of them present only once. Healthy donors had no documented immune events, such as infections, while sampled. The sequenced sample was blood. The receptor comes from a person aged 18 to 75 in good health. This rearrangement joins TRBV7-8 to TRBJ2-7; 9 bases fit TRBD1. The CDR3, as DNA: TGTGCCAGCAGCTCGGGGGACAGGGACTACGAGCAGTACTTC. Translating gives CASSSGDRDYEQYF. Filled out from reference TRBV7-8 and TRBJ2-7, the complete variable domain reads GAGVSQSPRYKVAKRGQDVALRCDPISGHVSLFWYQQALGQGPEFLTYFQNEAQLDKSGLPSDRFFAERPEGSVSTLKIQRTQQEDSAVYLCASSSGDRDYEQYFGPGTRLTVT.